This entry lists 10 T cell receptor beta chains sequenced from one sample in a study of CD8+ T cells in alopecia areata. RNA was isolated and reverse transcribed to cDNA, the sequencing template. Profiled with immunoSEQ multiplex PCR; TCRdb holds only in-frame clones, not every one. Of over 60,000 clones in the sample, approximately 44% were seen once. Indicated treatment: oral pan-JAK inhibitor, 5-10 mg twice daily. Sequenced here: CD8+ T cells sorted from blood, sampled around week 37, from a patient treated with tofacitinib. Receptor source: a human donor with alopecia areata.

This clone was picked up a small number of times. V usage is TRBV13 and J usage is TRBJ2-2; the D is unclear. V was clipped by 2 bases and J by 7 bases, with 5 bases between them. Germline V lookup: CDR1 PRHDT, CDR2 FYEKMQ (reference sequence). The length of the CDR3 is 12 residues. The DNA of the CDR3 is TGTGCCAGCAGCTTATCGCGCGGGGAGCTGTTTTTT. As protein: CASSLSRGELFF.

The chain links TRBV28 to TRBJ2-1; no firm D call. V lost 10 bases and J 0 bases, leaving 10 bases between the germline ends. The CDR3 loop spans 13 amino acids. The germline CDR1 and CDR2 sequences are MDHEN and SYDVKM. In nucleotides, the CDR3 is TGTGCCATCAAAGGCAGCTCCTACAATGAGCAGTTCTTC. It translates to CAIKGSSYNEQFF.

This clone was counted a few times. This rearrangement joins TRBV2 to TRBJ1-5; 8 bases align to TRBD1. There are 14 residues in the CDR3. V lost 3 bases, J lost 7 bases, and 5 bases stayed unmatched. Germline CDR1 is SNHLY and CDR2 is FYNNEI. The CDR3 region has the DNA TGTGCCAGCAGTGACAACAGGGGGGACCAGCCCCAGCATTTT. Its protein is CASSDNRGDQPQHF.

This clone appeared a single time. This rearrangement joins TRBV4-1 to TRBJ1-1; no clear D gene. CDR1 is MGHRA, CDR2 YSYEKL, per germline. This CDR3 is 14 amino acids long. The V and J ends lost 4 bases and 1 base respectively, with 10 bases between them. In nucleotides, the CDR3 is TGCGCCAGCAGCCGCGGGTCGCCGAACACTGAAGCTTTCTTT. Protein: CASSRGSPNTEAFF.

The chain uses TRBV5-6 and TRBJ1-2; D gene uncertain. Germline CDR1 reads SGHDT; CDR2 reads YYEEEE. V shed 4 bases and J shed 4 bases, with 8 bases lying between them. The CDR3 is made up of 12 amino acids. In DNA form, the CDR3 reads TGTGCCAGCAGCGACCGGGGCTATGGCTACACCTTC. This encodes CASSDRGYGYTF.

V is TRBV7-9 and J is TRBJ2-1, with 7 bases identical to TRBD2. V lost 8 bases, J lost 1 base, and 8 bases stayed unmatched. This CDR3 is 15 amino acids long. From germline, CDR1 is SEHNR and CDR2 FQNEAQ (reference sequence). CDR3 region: CASGAGALSYNEQFF. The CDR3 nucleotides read TGTGCCAGCGGGGCGGGAGCGTTATCCTACAATGAGCAGTTCTTC.

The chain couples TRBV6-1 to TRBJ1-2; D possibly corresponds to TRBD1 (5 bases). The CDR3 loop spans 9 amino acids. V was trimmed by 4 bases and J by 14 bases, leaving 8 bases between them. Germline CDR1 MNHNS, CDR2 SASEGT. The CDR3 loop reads CASSGGETF. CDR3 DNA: TGTGCCAGCAGTGGAGGGGAGACCTTC.

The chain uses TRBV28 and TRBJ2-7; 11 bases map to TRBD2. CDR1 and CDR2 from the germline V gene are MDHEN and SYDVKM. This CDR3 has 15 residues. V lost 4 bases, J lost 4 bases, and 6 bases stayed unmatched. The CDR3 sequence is CASSSTGTSGYEQYF. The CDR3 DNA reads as TGTGCCAGCAGTTCAACCGGGACTAGCGGTTACGAGCAGTACTTC.

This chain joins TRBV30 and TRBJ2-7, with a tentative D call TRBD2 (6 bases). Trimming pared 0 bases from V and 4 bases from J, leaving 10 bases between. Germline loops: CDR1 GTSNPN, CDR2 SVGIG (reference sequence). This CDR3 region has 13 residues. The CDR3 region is CAWSVHGGYEQYF. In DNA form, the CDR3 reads TGTGCCTGGAGTGTACATGGGGGGTACGAGCAGTACTTC.

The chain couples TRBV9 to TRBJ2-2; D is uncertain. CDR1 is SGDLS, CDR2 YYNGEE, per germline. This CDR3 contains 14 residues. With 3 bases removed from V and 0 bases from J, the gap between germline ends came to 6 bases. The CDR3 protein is CASSGHTNTGELFF. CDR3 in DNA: TGTGCCAGCAGCGGACACACGAACACCGGGGAGCTGTTTTTT.